This TCR beta chain was identified in a study of molecular identifiers for immune sequencing clone quantification. TCRdb fed the PCR reads into MiXCR, producing one record per CDR3 protein. Of roughly 100,000 distinct CDR3 sequences in the sample, less than 35% were seen once. Study-level results: Barcode sharing among identical TCR molecules could make large clones appear smaller. Spiked Jurkat TCR RNA equivalent to one cell reportedly surfaced among about 1 million naive cells.

Worth noting for this clonotype: Its matching antigen is unknown.

The junction had 3 bases not matched to a gene; V was cut back by 3 bases and J by 6 bases. The CDR3 has 14 residues. Germline CDR1 LNHDA, CDR2 SQIVND (reference sequence). Preparation of naive CD8 libraries involved roughly 20,000 to 1,100,000 sorted cells and 10%, 30% or 50% RNA. When naive CD8 T cells were sorted, they were gated as CD8+CD4-CCR7+CD45RA+. The receptor comes from a human donor in good health. Some libraries in this study had Jurkat cell RNA spiked in. The source material was naive CD8+ T cells from blood, with Jurkat cell RNA spiked in. As for subset: FACS-sorted CD8+CD4-CCR7+CD45RA+ naive T cells. The rearrangement joins TRBV19 to TRBJ2-2; 8 bases are a match to TRBD2. For the CDR3, the DNA is TGTGCCAGTAGTATCAGCGGGAGCGCCGGGGAGCTGTTTTTT. Amino acids: CASSISGSAGELFF.